This TCR beta chain was observed in a study of T cells expressing NK-cell markers. Turning to the study itself: The sequencing cohort of eight donors included seven HCMV-seropositive individuals and one seronegative individual. Study findings and constraints: Uncertainty persisted over the HCMV specificity of expanded NKG2C+ T cell clones. Among CD8+ T cells from six donors, dominant NKG2C+ clonotypes accounted for roughly 1.0-7.0%.

As for this clonotype: The antigen remains undetermined.

UMIs were included in TCR beta cDNA generated by 5'RACE template switching. TCRdb re-analyzed the 5' RACE reads; it lists each CDR3 protein once, without DNA. The table lists hundreds of thousands of distinct CDR3 sequences. The CDR3 loop spans 15 amino acids. In germline, CDR1 is GTSNPN, CDR2 SVGIG (reference sequence). Sample: blood T cells: a sorted CD56 or NKG2C T cell subset, CD4+ or CD8+ T cells, or bulk PBMC T cells (not recorded which). This chain uses TRBV30 with TRBJ1-6; TCRdb reports TRBD1, a call that lacks DNA to check it against. The receptor comes from a young man in good health. CDR3 region: CAWSPGTGVNSPLHF.